Listed here is a single T cell receptor (beta chain). Its target is unknown. Via MiXCR, TCRdb re-called the reads, giving one row per CDR3 protein. Here the sample spans 300,000 to 400,000 distinct CDR3 sequences, 20% to 25% being singletons. CDR1 is SEHNR, CDR2 FQNEAQ, per germline (reference sequence). Trimming left V 1 base short and J 9 bases short, with 16 bases between. This CDR3 comprises 15 residues. This sample was taken from a study of T cell repertoires in cytomegalovirus infection. Study-wide results and caveats: Individuals carrying CMV plus the relevant HLA were identified by cumulative frequency of public TCR beta families.

The source material was cultured PBMCs, sampled from culture after CMV antigen stimulation. This TCR was sampled from a human donor in good health (CMV status not recorded). Some clones in this sample may be carry-over from other donors' samples. The V gene is TRBV7-9, the J gene TRBJ2-1, with D possibly TRBD2 on 6 matching bases. CDR3 region: CASSLVAGPVGEQFF. CDR3 coding DNA: TGTGCCAGCAGCTTAGTGGCGGGACCCGTAGGTGAGCAGTTCTTC.